Each of the 32 T cell receptor beta chains below was sequenced from the same sample in a study. Tregs were sorted as CD4+CD25+CD127-/low cells. TCRdb analysed the 5' RACE reads with MiXCR anew, one entry per CDR3 protein. The sample contains around 44,000 distinct CDR3 sequences, 22% of which appear only once. Sequencing was performed on Tregs sorted from blood. Every receptor here comes from a female donor with breast cancer.

The sample holds a few counts of this clonotype. This chain joins TRBV5-4 and TRBJ2-7, with 8 bases that match TRBD2. This CDR3 is 14 amino acids long. J was trimmed by 6 bases and V by 3 bases; bases with no gene match: 8. In germline, CDR1 is SGHNT, CDR2 YYREEE (reference sequence). CDR3 in amino acids: CASSYGLADGEQYF. CDR3 sequence (DNA): TGTGCCAGCAGCTATGGACTAGCTGATGGCGAGCAGTACTTC. Full variable domain (outside the CDR3, taken from reference TRBV5-4 and TRBJ2-7): ETGVTQSPTHLIKTRGQQVTLRCSSQSGHNTVSWYQQALGQGPQFIFQYYREEENGRGNFPPRFSGLQFPNYSSELNVNALELDDSALYLCASSYGLADGEQYFGPGTRLTVT.

This clonotype has ten or more counts. The V gene is TRBV12-3 or TRBV12-4, the J gene TRBJ2-1; 7 bases match TRBD2. The CDR3 has 14 residues. With 5 bases clipped from V and 5 bases from J, the junction kept 6 bases outside the gene matches. The CDR3 nucleotides read TGTGCCAGCAGTCCCGGGGACTATAACAATGAGCAGTTCTTC. Its translation: CASSPGDYNNEQFF.

There are a few counts of this clonotype. The chain recombines TRBV11-2 with TRBJ2-4, with D tentatively TRBD1 (6 bases). Trimming removed 4 bases at V and 3 bases at J, with 16 bases between. Germline CDR1 and CDR2: SGHAT and FQNNGV. The CDR3 is made up of 16 amino acids. CDR3 in amino acids: CASSSILGQLKNIQYF. The CDR3 coding sequence is TGTGCCAGCAGCTCAATACTAGGACAGCTCAAAAACATTCAGTACTTC.

This clonotype has just a few counts. The rearrangement uses TRBV5-1 and TRBJ2-6; 9 nucleotides line up with TRBD1. This CDR3 has 19 residues. CDR1 and CDR2 (germline): SGHRS, YFSETQ. Losses at the gene ends were 4 bases for V and 0 bases for J; bases not matched to a gene: 11. CDR3 sequence (DNA): TGCGCCAGCAGCCACACAGGACAGGGGCTTTCCTCTGGGGCCAACGTCCTGACTTTC. Residues: CASSHTGQGLSSGANVLTF.

CDR3 in DNA: TGCGCCAGCACAGGTGGCGGTGAGACCCAGTACTTC. Translating it yields CASTGGGETQYF. The chain couples TRBV4-1 to TRBJ2-5; D unclear. Trimming shortened V by 7 bases and J by 5 bases, and 11 bases separated the two germline ends. The CDR3 length is 12 residues. Germline CDR1 reads MGHRA; CDR2 reads YSYEKL.

About this clonotype itself: A much more abundant neighbour one base away suggests this may be a read error. The chain couples TRBV2 to TRBJ1-5, with D possibly matching TRBD1 (6 bases). V was pared by 4 bases and J by 4 bases, with 11 bases between. Germline lookup yields CDR1 SNHLY and CDR2 FYNNEI. This CDR3 comprises 14 residues. CDR3 sequence (DNA): TGTGCCAGCAGTGCCGCGACAGGTAATCAGCCCCAGCATTTT. Its protein is CASSAATGNQPQHF.

Worth noting for this clonotype: A read error may explain this, as a much larger clone is one base away. This sequence joins TRBV7-3 and TRBJ2-5; D is perhaps TRBD2 (5 bases). Germline CDR1 and CDR2: SGHTA and FQGTGA. This CDR3 comprises 13 residues. V was shortened by 3 bases and J by 3 bases, with 8 bases between the two germline ends. CDR3 DNA: TGTGCCAGCAGCTTGGACGGGGAAGAGACCCAGTACTTC. Its protein product is CASSLDGEETQYF. Full variable domain (outside the CDR3, taken from reference TRBV7-3 and TRBJ2-5): GAGVSQTPSNKVTEKGKYVELRCDPISGHTALYWYRQSLGQGPEFLIYFQGTGAADDSGLPNDRFFAVRPEGSVSTLKIQRTERGDSAVYLCASSLDGEETQYFGPGTRLLVL.

This clonotype occurred many times. The V call is TRBV5-1, the J call TRBJ2-4; D gene ambiguous. The CDR3 length is 15 residues. Trimming removed 5 bases from V and 8 bases from J, with 20 bases in between. Germline loops: CDR1 SGHRS, CDR2 YFSETQ. This CDR3 is CASRKTSGSRDIQYF. The CDR3, as DNA: TGCGCCAGCAGGAAGACATCCGGTAGTCGAGACATTCAGTACTTC.

Regarding this clonotype: Being one base from a much bigger clone, this may be a read error. The rearrangement links TRBV9 to TRBJ2-1; 8 bases map to TRBD2. CDR1 is SGDLS and CDR2 is YYNGEE in the germline V gene. The V segment lost 4 bases and the J segment 6 bases; nucleotides outside the gene matches: 15. The CDR3 totals 17 residues. The CDR3 region has the DNA TGTGCCAGCAGCCACGGACCAGCGGGAGACTTGGCCAATGAGCAGTTCTTC. Residues: CASSHGPAGDLANEQFF. Together with reference TRBV9 and TRBJ2-1, the CDR3 gives the full variable domain: DSGVTQTPKHLITATGQRVTLRCSPRSGDLSVYWYQQSLDQGLQFLIQYYNGEERAKGNILERFSAQQFPDLHSELNLSSLELGDSALYFCASSHGPAGDLANEQFFGPGTRLTVL.

In this sample, this clonotype turned up a few times. The genes are TRBV5-1 and TRBJ2-7; tentatively, D is TRBD1 (6 bases). This CDR3 region has 14 residues. Per the germline V gene, CDR1 is SGHRS and CDR2 is YFSETQ. Trimming pared 4 bases from V and 0 bases from J, leaving 11 bases between. The CDR3 here is CASSGWDTSYEQYF. The CDR3, as DNA: TGCGCCAGCAGCGGATGGGACACCTCCTACGAGCAGTACTTC.

The rearrangement links TRBV5-1 to TRBJ2-2; D gene ambiguous. Trimming shortened V by 2 bases and J by 2 bases, and 13 bases separated the two germline ends. Germline V gene lookup returns CDR1 SGHRS and CDR2 YFSETQ. The CDR3 sequence is 16 residues long. The CDR3 nucleotides read TGCGCCAGCAGCTTCGAGGCAAGCAGAAACACCGGGGAGCTGTTTTTT. It yields the protein CASSFEASRNTGELFF.

The rearrangement links TRBV9 to TRBJ2-2; D gene unclear. Per germline, CDR1 SGDLS and CDR2 YYNGEE. The length of the CDR3 is 14 residues. Trimming pared 0 bases from V and 3 bases from J, leaving 6 bases between. The CDR3 sequence is CASSVGSDTGELFF. Written as DNA, the CDR3 is TGTGCCAGCAGCGTAGGTTCCGACACCGGGGAGCTGTTTTTT.

This clonotype has just a few counts. This sequence joins TRBV5-1 and TRBJ2-2, with TRBD2 matching 7 bases. The CDR3 has 17 residues. V was pared by 1 base and J by 4 bases, with 10 bases of the junction left unmatched. Germline V gene lookup returns CDR1 SGHRS and CDR2 YFSETQ. DNA of the CDR3: TGCGCCAGCAGCTTGACCGCGGGGACTACCTTCACCGGGGAGCTGTTTTTT. Its translation: CASSLTAGTTFTGELFF.

This clonotype was seen many times. The V and J genes are TRBV27 and TRBJ1-2; no definite D call. V gave up 7 bases and J gave up 4 bases, with 13 bases separating them. This CDR3 region has 13 residues. Per the germline V gene, CDR1 is MNHEY and CDR2 is SMNVEV (reference sequence). The CDR3 nucleotides read TGTGCCAGCACGAACCTTGGAGGCTATGGCTACACCTTC. Translated, it gives CASTNLGGYGYTF.

Turning to this clonotype: The junction and the germline gene differ at one end; a read error may be behind it. The chain combines TRBV18 with TRBJ2-5; 9 nucleotides align to TRBD1. Germline-derived CDR1 and CDR2 are KGHSH and LQKENI. The CDR3 totals 15 residues. CDR3 sequence: CASSPGTGIQENQYF. Here the CDR3 DNA reads TGTGCCAGCTCACCAGGGACAGGGATTCAAGAGAACCAGTACTTC.

This clonotype has just a few counts. V usage is TRBV20-1 and J usage is TRBJ1-6; D is possibly TRBD1 (6 bases). CDR3 length: 13 residues. Trimming took 6 bases from V and 10 from J, leaving 16 bases between them. Germline CDR1 reads DFQATT; CDR2 reads SNEGSKA (reference sequence). The CDR3 is CSAKTGSGSPLHF. In DNA form, the CDR3 reads TGCAGTGCCAAGACAGGATCTGGATCACCCCTCCACTTT.

This clonotype was detected ten times or more. The chain carries TRBV28 and TRBJ2-1; either TRBD1 or TRBD2 may supply D (5 bases each). Trimming left V 6 bases short and J 0 bases short, with 12 bases between. The CDR3 totals 15 residues. CDR1 MDHEN and CDR2 SYDVKM come from the germline V gene. CDR3 in amino acids: CASSGAGSSYNEQFF. CDR3 nucleotides: TGTGCCAGCAGCGGGGCAGGGAGCTCCTACAATGAGCAGTTCTTC.

This clonotype was seen just once. A much larger clone sits a single nucleotide away, making a read error possible. The chain links TRBV20-1 to TRBJ2-1, with a possible D match to TRBD2 (6 bases). CDR3 length: 14 residues. Per germline, CDR1 DFQATT and CDR2 SNEGSKA (reference sequence). CDR3 bases: TGCAGTGCACGGGGACTCGTACATTACAATGAGCAGTCCTTC. This codes for CSARGLVHYNEQSF.

The chain uses TRBV7-9 and TRBJ1-1; D gene ambiguous. The CDR3 is 13 amino acids. CDR1 and CDR2 (germline): SEHNR, FQNEAQ (reference sequence). V was trimmed by 6 bases and J by 3 bases, leaving 11 bases between them. CDR3 DNA: TGTGCCAGCAGTTCCGAACGGTACACTGAAGCTTTCTTT. Translating gives CASSSERYTEAFF. Looking up the rest from reference TRBV7-9 and TRBJ1-1 gives the full variable domain: DTGVSQNPRHKITKRGQNVTFRCDPISEHNRLYWYRQTLGQGPEFLTYFQNEAQLEKSRLLSDRFSAERPKGSFSTLEIQRTEQGDSAMYLCASSSERYTEAFFGQGTRLTVV.

This clonotype was seen ten or more times. The chain uses TRBV28 and TRBJ1-1, with D hard to call. Per germline, CDR1 MDHEN and CDR2 SYDVKM. CDR3 length: 12 amino acids. V lost 3 bases and J lost 0, with 2 bases in between. DNA of the CDR3: TGTGCCAGCAGTTTGGTGAACACTGAAGCTTTCTTT. Protein sequence: CASSLVNTEAFF.

Note on this clonotype: This sequence may be a read error, since a much larger clone differs from it by one base. The rearrangement uses TRBV12-3 or TRBV12-4 and TRBJ1-1, with D unresolved. The length of the CDR3 is 16 residues. CDR3 protein: CAGSPRVAGFNTEAFF. The CDR3 region has the DNA TGTGCCGGCAGCCCAAGGGTGGCGGGGTTCAACACTGAAGCTTTCTTT.

J is TRBJ2-1 and V is TRBV29-1; 7 bases align to TRBD1. The CDR3 loop spans 13 amino acids. CDR1 and CDR2 (germline): SQVTM, ANQGSEA. J gave up 5 bases and V 3 bases, and 4 bases lay outside the gene matches. CDR3 sequence: CSVEWDSDNEQFF. In DNA, the CDR3 is TGCAGCGTTGAGTGGGACAGCGACAATGAGCAGTTCTTC.

The chain has TRBV6-5 and TRBJ1-4, with D unresolved. Trimming shortened V by 10 bases and J by 3 bases, and 12 bases separated the two germline ends. The germline gives CDR1 MNHEY, CDR2 SVGAGI. The CDR3 covers 13 residues. The CDR3 bases are TGTGCCACTATGGACGGACCTAATGAAAAACTGTTTTTT. It codes for CATMDGPNEKLFF.

The V gene is TRBV21-1, the J gene TRBJ1-3; the table's D call TRBD1 went unverified against the DNA. TRBV21-1 is listed as a pseudogene. The CDR3 runs 20 residues. The CDR3 nucleotides are TGTGCCAGCAGCAAACCTGATCCGGGACAGGGGAGAGGCTCTGGAAACACCATATATTTT. This sequence encodes CASSKPDPGQGRGSGNTIYF.

This clonotype was seen ten or more times. V gene TRBV9 combines with J gene TRBJ2-5; TRBD2 matches at 10 bases. The CDR3 sequence is 17 residues long. Germline assignment: CDR1 SGDLS and CDR2 YYNGEE. V trimming: 0 bases; J trimming: 1 base; junction bases outside the gene matches: 6. CDR3 coding DNA: TGTGCCAGCAGCGTAGCTACGACTAGCGGGCTCCAAGAGACCCAGTACTTC. Translation: CASSVATTSGLQETQYF. The whole variable domain, filled in from reference TRBV9 and TRBJ2-5, reads DSGVTQTPKHLITATGQRVTLRCSPRSGDLSVYWYQQSLDQGLQFLIQYYNGEERAKGNILERFSAQQFPDLHSELNLSSLELGDSALYFCASSVATTSGLQETQYFGPGTRLLVL.

Comments on this clonotype: A single base separates this from a much larger clone, so it may be a read error. J is TRBJ2-1 and V is TRBV7-3, with 7 bases identical to TRBD1. The CDR3 spans 14 residues. The V and J ends lost 10 bases and 6 bases, in that order; junction bases with no gene match: 12. The germline CDR1 and CDR2 sequences are SGHTA and FQGTGA. The CDR3 bases are TGTGCCACCACCCAGACCTCAGGGGGCAATGAGCAGTTCTTC. Residues: CATTQTSGGNEQFF. The full variable domain, in which reference TRBV7-3 and TRBJ2-1 provide the parts outside the CDR3, is GAGVSQTPSNKVTEKGKYVELRCDPISGHTALYWYRQSLGQGPEFLIYFQGTGAADDSGLPNDRFFAVRPEGSVSTLKIQRTERGDSAVYLCATTQTSGGNEQFFGPGTRLTVL.

In its sample, this clonotype was seen a few times. The CDR3 here is CAWSVSGSYEQYF. The CDR3 DNA follows: TGTGCCTGGAGTGTAAGTGGGAGCTACGAGCAGTACTTC. The chain carries TRBV30 and TRBJ2-7; TRBD2 is a possible D gene (5 bases). Per germline, CDR1 GTSNPN and CDR2 SVGIG (reference sequence). Trimming removed 0 bases from V and 3 bases from J, with 9 bases in between. This CDR3 comprises 13 residues. Looking up the rest from reference TRBV30 and TRBJ2-7 gives the full variable domain: SQTIHQWPATLVQPVGSPLSLECTVEGTSNPNLYWYRQAAGRGLQLLFYSVGIGQISSEVPQNLSASRPQDRQFILSSKKLLLSDSGFYLCAWSVSGSYEQYFGPGTRLTVT.

This clonotype was observed a handful of times. This chain uses TRBV6-1 with TRBJ2-7, with 9 bases aligning to TRBD2. The V segment lost 2 bases and the J segment 3 bases; nucleotides outside the gene matches: 5. The CDR3 runs to 15 residues. The germline CDR1 and CDR2 sequences are MNHNS and SASEGT. The CDR3 reads CASSEYGREGYEQYF. CDR3 DNA sequence: TGTGCCAGCAGTGAATATGGGCGGGAGGGCTACGAGCAGTACTTC.

This clonotype was detected ten times or more. V usage is TRBV29-1 and J usage is TRBJ2-1; D not resolved. Per germline, CDR1 SQVTM and CDR2 ANQGSEA. V gave up 3 bases and J gave up 4 bases, with 7 bases separating them. The CDR3 runs to 12 residues. CDR3 DNA: TGCAGCGTTGAGCAGGTTTACAATGAGCAGTTCTTC. Translation gives CSVEQVYNEQFF.

The rearrangement joins TRBV18 to TRBJ2-7; D is unclear. Germline V gene lookup returns CDR1 KGHSH and CDR2 LQKENI. Trimming left V 3 bases short and J 2 bases short, with 8 bases between. This CDR3 has 13 residues. CDR3 sequence reads: CASSPDSTYEQYF. The CDR3 region has the DNA TGTGCCAGCTCACCCGACTCAACCTACGAGCAGTACTTC.

This clonotype was found many times. The CDR3 DNA reads TGTGCCAGCAACCTAGACAGGGACAATCAGCCCCAGCATTTT. Its protein is CASNLDRDNQPQHF. The rearrangement uses TRBV12-3 or TRBV12-4 and TRBJ1-5, with 7 nucleotides matching TRBD1. The CDR3 contains 14 residues. The trim removed 7 bases at V and 3 bases at J, leaving 6 bases unmatched.

In regard to this clonotype: Because the CDR3 is missing its conserved closing phenylalanine or tryptophan, this is likely a read error. The V call is TRBV4-2, the J call TRBJ1-5, with TRBD1 identical over 10 bases. CDR1 and CDR2 (germline): LGHNA, YNFKEQ. The J segment lost 5 bases and the V segment lost 4 bases, leaving 5 bases of the junction unmatched. The CDR3 is 15 amino acids. The CDR3: CASSRGDRGYQPQHS. The CDR3 region has the DNA TGTGCCAGCAGCCGAGGGGACAGGGGATATCAGCCCCAGCATTCT.